These 6 T cell receptor beta chains originate from one sample sequenced in a study of identical twins. TCRdb fed the 5' RACE reads into MiXCR, producing one record per CDR3 protein. The table lists 500,000 or so distinct CDR3 sequences, 11% to 15% of them singletons. These data also formed part of another study, on yellow fever vaccine responses in identical twins.

The sample taken for sequencing was CD4+ T cells sorted from blood. All receptors derive from a woman aged 18-35 years in good health.

This clonotype was detected once. The chain has TRBV7-2 and TRBJ2-1, with D unresolved. Trimming stripped 5 bases from V and 10 bases from J, with 12 bases between. Germline CDR1 is SGHTA and CDR2 is FQGNSA. The CDR3 contains 12 residues. CDR3 sequence: CASSTHAMEQFF. CDR3 bases: TGTGCCAGCAGCACTCACGCAATGGAGCAGTTCTTC. Based on the CDR3 plus reference TRBV7-2 and TRBJ2-1, the full variable domain is GAGVSQSPSNKVTEKGKDVELRCDPISGHTALYWYRQSLGQGLEFLIYFQGNSAPDKSGLPSDRFSAERTGGSVSTLTIQRTQQEDSAVYLCASSTHAMEQFFGPGTRLTVL.

The sample holds a few counts of this clonotype. This chain joins TRBV10-3 and TRBJ2-1; no reliable D call. Germline assignment: CDR1 ENHRY and CDR2 SYGVKD. The CDR3 contains 13 residues. The V gene lost 11 bases and the J gene lost 4 bases, with 15 bases spanning the gap. DNA for the CDR3: TGTGCCCTCGGGCCCCCGGATTACAATGAGCAGTTCTTC. Translating it yields CALGPPDYNEQFF.

The table lists this clonotype with many counts. The rearrangement joins TRBV6-7 to TRBJ2-2; D is unresolved. TRBV6-7 is recorded as an ORF, its role being uncertain. The V end was cut by 9 bases, the J end by 4 bases, with 18 bases between. The CDR3 covers 15 residues. CDR3 in DNA: TGTGCCAGTCCCTTTCAGACTGACTCCACCGGGGAGCTGTTTTTT. Translation gives CASPFQTDSTGELFF.

This clonotype was counted a few times. The chain uses TRBV20-1 and TRBJ2-2; D is perhaps TRBD2 (7 bases). The germline V and J ends were trimmed by 5 bases and 4 bases, with 14 bases remaining between them. Germline CDR1 and CDR2: DFQATT and SNEGSKA (reference sequence). There are 14 residues in the CDR3. The CDR3 nucleotides read TGCAGTGCTGAGGGGGGGAGAGGCACCGGGGAGCTGTTTTTT. It encodes CSAEGGRGTGELFF.

This clonotype was detected only a few times. The chain joins TRBV24-1 to TRBJ2-5; TRBD1 matches at 8 bases. The CDR3 runs to 17 residues. Germline V gene sequence: CDR1 KGHDR, CDR2 SFDVKD. J lost 1 base, V lost 3 bases, and 9 bases had no gene match. The DNA of the CDR3 is TGTGCCACCAGTGATCTAAGACAGGGGTCGTCCCAAGAGACCCAGTACTTC. Translation gives CATSDLRQGSSQETQYF.

This chain links TRBV6-5 with TRBJ2-7; D gene unclear. Trimming left V 2 bases short and J 1 base short, with 9 bases between. The CDR3 sequence is 14 residues long. Per germline, CDR1 MNHEY and CDR2 SVGAGI. The CDR3 here is CASSYPQRSYEQYF. The CDR3 DNA reads as TGTGCCAGCAGTTACCCGCAGCGATCCTACGAGCAGTACTTC.